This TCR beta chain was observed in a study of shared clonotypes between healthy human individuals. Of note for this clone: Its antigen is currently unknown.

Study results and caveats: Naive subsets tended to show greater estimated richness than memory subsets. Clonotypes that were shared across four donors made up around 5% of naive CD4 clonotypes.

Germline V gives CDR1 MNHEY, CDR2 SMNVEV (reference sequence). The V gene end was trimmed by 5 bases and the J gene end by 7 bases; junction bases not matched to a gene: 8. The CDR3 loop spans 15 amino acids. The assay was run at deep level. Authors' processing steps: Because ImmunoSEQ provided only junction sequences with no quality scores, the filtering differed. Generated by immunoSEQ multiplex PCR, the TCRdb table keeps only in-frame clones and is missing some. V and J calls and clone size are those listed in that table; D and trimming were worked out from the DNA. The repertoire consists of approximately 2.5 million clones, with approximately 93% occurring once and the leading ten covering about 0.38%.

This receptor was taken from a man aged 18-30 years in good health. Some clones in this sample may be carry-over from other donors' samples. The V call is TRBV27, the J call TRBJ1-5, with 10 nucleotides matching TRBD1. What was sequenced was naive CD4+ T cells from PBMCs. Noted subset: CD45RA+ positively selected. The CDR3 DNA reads TGTGCCAGCAGTCGGATGACAGGGGGCGACCAGCCCCAGCATTTT. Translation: CASSRMTGGDQPQHF.